One T cell receptor beta chain is described in this entry. Its specificity is unknown. This entry belongs to a study of T-cell memory formation after mild COVID-19. Study outcomes and limitations: Later expanders leaned CD4+, whereas clones that contracted between day 15 and 85 were balanced CD4/CD8.

MiXCR, run by TCRdb on the 5' RACE reads, gives a single entry per CDR3 protein. The sample records about 320,000 distinct CDR3 sequences, approximately 14% being singletons. This CDR3 has 13 amino acids. Trimming removed 0 bases at V and 8 bases at J, with 10 bases between. The rearrangement joins TRBV12-3 or TRBV12-4 to TRBJ1-2; D might be TRBD1 (6 bases). Sequencing was done on a sample of PBMCs or a T cell subset sorted from them (not recorded which). The receptor was isolated from a man in his late teens or twenties who had mild COVID-19 (a few samples of this study predate the infection). Cell type and time point are not known. The CDR3 coding sequence is TGTGCCAGCAGTTTAGCCGCAGGGGCGGGCTACACCTTC. Protein sequence: CASSLAAGAGYTF.